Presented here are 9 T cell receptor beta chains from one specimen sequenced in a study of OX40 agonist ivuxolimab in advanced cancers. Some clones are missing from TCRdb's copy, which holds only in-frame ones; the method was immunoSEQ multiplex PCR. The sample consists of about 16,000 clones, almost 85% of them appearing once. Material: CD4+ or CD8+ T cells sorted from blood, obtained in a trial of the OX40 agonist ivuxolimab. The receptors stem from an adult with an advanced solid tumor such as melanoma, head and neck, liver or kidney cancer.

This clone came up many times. The DNA of the CDR3 is TGCGCCAGCAGCCAAGATTGGGGGGCGCGGGATGAAAAACTGTTTTTT. Translation gives CASSQDWGARDEKLFF. The chain joins TRBV4-3 to TRBJ1-4, with D possibly TRBD1 on 6 matching bases. The CDR3 length is 16 residues. Germline-derived CDR1 and CDR2 are LGHNA and YSLEER. The ends were cut back, 0 bases at V and 6 bases at J, with 14 bases in the middle.

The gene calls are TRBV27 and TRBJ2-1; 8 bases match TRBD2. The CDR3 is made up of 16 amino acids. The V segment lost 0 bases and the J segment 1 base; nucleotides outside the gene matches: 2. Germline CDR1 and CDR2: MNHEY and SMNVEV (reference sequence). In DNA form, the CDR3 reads TGTGCCAGCAGTTTATCACTAGCGGCTTCCTACAATGAGCAGTTCTTC. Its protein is CASSLSLAASYNEQFF.

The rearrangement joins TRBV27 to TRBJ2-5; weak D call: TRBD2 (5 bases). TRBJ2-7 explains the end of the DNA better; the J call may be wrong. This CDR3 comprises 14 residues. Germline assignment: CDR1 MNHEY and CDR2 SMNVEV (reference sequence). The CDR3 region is CASSPGVAAYEQYF. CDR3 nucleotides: TGTGCCAGCAGTCCCGGGGTAGCCGCATACGAGCAGTACTTC.

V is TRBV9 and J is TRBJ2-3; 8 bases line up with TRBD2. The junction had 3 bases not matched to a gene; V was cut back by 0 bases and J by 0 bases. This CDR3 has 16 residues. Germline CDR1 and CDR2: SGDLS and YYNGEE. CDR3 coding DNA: TGTGCCAGCAGCGTAGAGGGCGGGGGGAGCACAGATACGCAGTATTTT. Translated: CASSVEGGGSTDTQYF.

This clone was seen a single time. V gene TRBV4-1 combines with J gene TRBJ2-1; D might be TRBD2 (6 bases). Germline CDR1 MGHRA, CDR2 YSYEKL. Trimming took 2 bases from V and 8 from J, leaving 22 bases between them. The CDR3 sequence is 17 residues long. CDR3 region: CASSQPEVSAGSHEQFF. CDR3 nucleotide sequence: TGCGCCAGCAGCCAACCCGAAGTGTCTGCGGGAAGTCATGAGCAGTTCTTC.

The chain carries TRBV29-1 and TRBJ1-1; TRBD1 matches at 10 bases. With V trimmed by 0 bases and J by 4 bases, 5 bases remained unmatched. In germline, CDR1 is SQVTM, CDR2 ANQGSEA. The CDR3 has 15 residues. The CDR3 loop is CSVEDDRGRATEAFF. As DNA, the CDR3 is TGCAGCGTTGAAGACGACAGGGGGCGAGCCACTGAAGCTTTCTTT.

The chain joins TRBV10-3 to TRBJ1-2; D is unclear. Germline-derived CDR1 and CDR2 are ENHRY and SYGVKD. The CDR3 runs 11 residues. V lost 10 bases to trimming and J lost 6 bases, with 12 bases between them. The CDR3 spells CATREGHGYTF. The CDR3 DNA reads TGTGCCACAAGGGAAGGGCATGGCTACACCTTC.

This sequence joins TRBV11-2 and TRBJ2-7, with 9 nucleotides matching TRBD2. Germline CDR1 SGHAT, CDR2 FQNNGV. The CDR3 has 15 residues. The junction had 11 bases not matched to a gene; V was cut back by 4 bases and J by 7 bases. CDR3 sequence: CASSWTSSGVGEQYF. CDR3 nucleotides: TGTGCCAGCAGCTGGACTTCTAGCGGGGTAGGGGAGCAGTACTTC.

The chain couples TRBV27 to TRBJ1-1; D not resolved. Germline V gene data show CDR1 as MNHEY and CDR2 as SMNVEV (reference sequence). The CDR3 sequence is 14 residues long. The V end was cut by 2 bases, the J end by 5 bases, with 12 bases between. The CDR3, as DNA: TGTGCCAGCAGTTTAGTTTCCGGGAGTACTGAAGCTTTCTTT. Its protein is CASSLVSGSTEAFF.